These 20 T cell receptor beta chains were all obtained from the same sample, sequenced in a study of blood T cell repertoires in COVID-19. Method: immunoSEQ multiplex PCR; TCRdb's copy keeps in-frame clones and lacks some. The table lists tens of thousands of clones, about 89% of them singletons. The sequenced material came from peripheral blood. These receptors were obtained from a man aged 60 to 69 with active or convalescent COVID-19.

This chain joins TRBV2 and TRBJ1-5, with D possibly being TRBD1 (6 bases). The CDR3 totals 16 residues. Trimming pared 0 bases from V and 2 bases from J, leaving 11 bases between. CDR1 is SNHLY, CDR2 FYNNEI, per germline. CDR3 region: CASSEAGADRNQPQHF. For the CDR3, the DNA is TGTGCCAGCAGTGAAGCGGGGGCTGATCGCAATCAGCCCCAGCATTTT.

The V call is TRBV6-5, the J call TRBJ1-2; 10 bases are a match to TRBD1. CDR3 length: 15 amino acids. The germline V gene encodes CDR1 MNHEY and CDR2 SVGAGI. Trimming at V came to 5 bases and at J to 2 bases, leaving 5 bases not matched to a gene. In nucleotides, the CDR3 is TGTGCCAGCAGTCCGGGACAGGGGCGCAACTATGGCTACACCTTC. Amino acid sequence: CASSPGQGRNYGYTF.

This sequence joins TRBV2 and TRBJ2-2; 11 bases align to TRBD1. CDR1 SNHLY and CDR2 FYNNEI come from the germline V gene. The CDR3 runs to 15 residues. V gave up 7 bases and J gave up 5 bases; unmatched junction bases: 6. Here the CDR3 reads CASTPDRGRTGELFF. The CDR3 coding sequence is TGTGCCAGCACCCCGGACAGGGGGCGAACCGGGGAGCTGTTTTTT.

This rearrangement joins TRBV24-1 to TRBJ2-3, with 16 bases aligning to TRBD2. J lost 2 bases, V lost 6 bases, and 25 bases had no gene match. Germline V CDR1 and CDR2: KGHDR, SFDVKD. The CDR3 contains 24 residues. The CDR3 loop reads CATSPEPDRAPGTSGGDDTDTQYF. The CDR3 DNA is TGTGCCACCAGTCCCGAGCCGGACAGGGCTCCCGGGACTAGCGGGGGGGATGACACAGATACGCAGTATTTT.

This clone was recorded a few times. The rearrangement uses TRBV5-1 and TRBJ1-1, with D tentatively TRBD1 (5 bases). The V and J ends lost 3 bases and 0 bases respectively, with 9 bases between them. The CDR3 sequence is 14 residues long. Germline CDR1 and CDR2: SGHRS and YFSETQ. The chain's CDR3 is CASSWQGMNTEAFF. CDR3 bases: TGCGCCAGCAGCTGGCAGGGTATGAACACTGAAGCTTTCTTT.

The rearrangement joins TRBV5-6 to TRBJ1-1; D is ambiguous. The V gene's germline CDR1 is SGHDT and CDR2 YYEEEE. The length of the CDR3 is 13 residues. The V end lost 0 bases, the J end lost 0 bases, and 3 bases lay between the germline ends. CDR3 sequence reads: CASSLAVNTEAFF. Here the CDR3 DNA reads TGTGCCAGCAGCTTGGCCGTGAACACTGAAGCTTTCTTT.

The rearrangement links TRBV28 to TRBJ2-3; 9 nucleotides align to TRBD2. Germline V gene data show CDR1 as MDHEN and CDR2 as SYDVKM. Trimming cost V 4 bases and J 5 bases; bases outside gene matches: 7. The CDR3 has 15 residues. The CDR3 is CASSSAGGRGDTQYF. The CDR3 nucleotides are TGTGCCAGCAGTTCTGCGGGGGGGCGGGGAGATACGCAGTATTTT.

V and J are TRBV5-1 and TRBJ2-1; tentatively, D is TRBD2 (6 bases). The CDR3 has 15 amino acids. V lost 4 bases and J 0 bases, leaving 11 bases between the germline ends. Germline CDR1 is SGHRS and CDR2 is YFSETQ. The CDR3 loop reads CASSLGGSSYNEQFF. CDR3 nucleotide sequence: TGCGCCAGCAGCCTAGGAGGGTCCTCCTACAATGAGCAGTTCTTC.

The V call is TRBV27, the J call TRBJ1-2; D is possibly TRBD1 (5 bases). The CDR3 runs to 13 residues. Germline CDR1 MNHEY, CDR2 SMNVEV (reference sequence). Deletions cut 0 bases from V and 8 bases from J, with 10 bases between. The CDR3 DNA is TGTGCCAGCAGTTTATCGTGGGGGGAAGGCTACACCTTC. It encodes CASSLSWGEGYTF.

The V gene is TRBV27, the J gene TRBJ1-2; a weak D match, TRBD1 (6 bases). The CDR3 runs to 17 residues. The germline V and J ends were trimmed by 7 bases and 4 bases, with 25 bases remaining between them. CDR1 is MNHEY, CDR2 SMNVEV, per germline (reference sequence). This chain's CDR3 is CASNAAAGASHPYGYTF. The CDR3 bases are TGTGCCAGCAATGCCGCTGCGGGGGCCTCGCACCCCTATGGCTACACCTTC.

The gene calls are TRBV6-5 and TRBJ2-1, with 7 bases identical to TRBD1. This CDR3 comprises 15 residues. The junction had 6 bases not matched to a gene; V was cut back by 6 bases and J by 1 base. CDR1 is MNHEY, CDR2 SVGAGI, per germline. CDR3 DNA: TGTGCCAGCAGCGCGACAGGGACATCCTACAATGAGCAGTTCTTC. Protein sequence: CASSATGTSYNEQFF.

This clone has only a few counts. This chain links TRBV5-1 with TRBJ1-2; the match to TRBD1 covers 7 bases. V trimming: 0 bases; J trimming: 0 bases; junction bases outside the gene matches: 2. The germline CDR1 and CDR2 sequences are SGHRS and YFSETQ. This CDR3 is built from 15 residues. This CDR3 is CASSLVGQANYGYTF. The CDR3 region has the DNA TGCGCCAGCAGCTTGGTCGGACAGGCTAACTATGGCTACACCTTC.

The chain links TRBV6-6 to TRBJ2-2; D is undetermined. With 8 bases removed from V and 1 base from J, the gap between germline ends came to 14 bases. The germline gives CDR1 MNHNY, CDR2 SVGAGI (reference sequence). The CDR3 length is 15 residues. The CDR3 DNA reads as TGTGCCAGCCAGCTAGATTCTGTGAACACCGGGGAGCTGTTTTTT. As protein: CASQLDSVNTGELFF.

V and J are TRBV27 and TRBJ2-5; TRBD1 is a possible D gene (5 bases). The CDR3 extends over 14 amino acids. Germline loops: CDR1 MNHEY, CDR2 SMNVEV (reference sequence). Trimming took 0 bases from V and 7 from J, leaving 12 bases between them. CDR3 protein: CASSLSGQGSTQYF. CDR3 DNA: TGTGCCAGCAGTTTATCGGGGCAGGGCTCGACCCAGTACTTC.

The chain employs TRBV7-2 and TRBJ1-2; 7 bases match TRBD1. CDR3 length: 14 amino acids. Germline values: CDR1 SGHTA, CDR2 FQGNSA. The V segment lost 1 base and the J segment 10 bases; nucleotides outside the gene matches: 9. The CDR3 DNA follows: TGTGCCAGCAGCTTAGAGAGGACAGGAATGGACTACACCTTC. This translates into CASSLERTGMDYTF.

CDR3 coding DNA: TGTGCCAGCAGCTTGGTGACAGGGGGCGCAGAGACCCAGTACTTC. It yields the protein CASSLVTGGAETQYF. The chain couples TRBV5-4 to TRBJ2-5; the match to TRBD1 covers 10 bases. Germline lookup yields CDR1 SGHNT and CDR2 YYREEE (reference sequence). The CDR3 consists of 15 residues. With V trimmed by 0 bases and J by 4 bases, 3 bases remained unmatched.

The rearrangement links TRBV6-6 to TRBJ1-2; D is ambiguous. Germline lookup yields CDR1 MNHNY and CDR2 SVGAGI (reference sequence). The CDR3 loop spans 12 amino acids. The V gene lost 5 bases and the J gene lost 10 bases, with 14 bases spanning the gap. The CDR3 DNA is TGTGCCAGCAGTCCTCCCTCAGGTCACTACACCTTC. This gives the protein CASSPPSGHYTF.

V and J are TRBV7-2 and TRBJ2-7, with 9 bases that match TRBD1. The CDR3 contains 16 residues. Germline V gene lookup returns CDR1 SGHTA and CDR2 FQGNSA. V was clipped by 2 bases and J by 0 bases; unmatched bases: 5. The CDR3 region has the DNA TGTGCCAGCAGCTTACAAACAGGGGGCCACTCCTACGAGCAGTACTTC. This encodes CASSLQTGGHSYEQYF.

V usage is TRBV5-1 and J usage is TRBJ2-2; TRBD2 matches at 7 bases. J lost 6 bases, V lost 0 bases, and 5 bases had no gene match. Per germline, CDR1 SGHRS and CDR2 YFSETQ. The CDR3 is 15 residues long. CDR3 sequence: CASSLVTSRAGELFF. Written as DNA, the CDR3 is TGCGCCAGCAGCTTGGTGACTAGCCGGGCCGGGGAGCTGTTTTTT.

The rearrangement uses TRBV19 and TRBJ2-5; tentatively, D is TRBD2 (6 bases). Germline lookup yields CDR1 LNHDA and CDR2 SQIVND (reference sequence). V gave up 9 bases and J gave up 0 bases, with 14 bases separating them. The CDR3 has 14 residues. CDR3 DNA sequence: TGTGCCAGCGGGATTGCGGGATACCAAGAGACCCAGTACTTC. Amino acids: CASGIAGYQETQYF.